This T cell receptor beta chain was captured by sequencing in a study of human T cells and chemical hapten exposure. Study context: Per-sample TCR yield variation was attributed mainly to small pooled library volume differences.

The starting material, unfractionated whole blood, was used for total RNA extraction. J lost 1 base, V lost 2 bases, and 3 bases had no gene match. Germline values: CDR1 SGDLS, CDR2 YYNGEE. The CDR3 consists of 16 residues. The library gave individual cDNA molecules unique molecular identifiers. One entry per CDR3 protein results from TCRdb running MiXCR on the reads. The sample includes 100,000 to 150,000 distinct CDR3 sequences, around 8.5% of them seen just once. This TCR was sampled from a human donor in good health. Some clones in this sample may be carry-over from other donors' samples. This chain joins TRBV9 and TRBJ2-2; TRBD2 agrees at 9 bases. Sequencing was performed on whole blood. DNA of the CDR3: TGTGCCAGCAGCGTTAGCGGGAGCAGGAACACCGGGGAGCTGTTTTTT. Its protein is CASSVSGSRNTGELFF.